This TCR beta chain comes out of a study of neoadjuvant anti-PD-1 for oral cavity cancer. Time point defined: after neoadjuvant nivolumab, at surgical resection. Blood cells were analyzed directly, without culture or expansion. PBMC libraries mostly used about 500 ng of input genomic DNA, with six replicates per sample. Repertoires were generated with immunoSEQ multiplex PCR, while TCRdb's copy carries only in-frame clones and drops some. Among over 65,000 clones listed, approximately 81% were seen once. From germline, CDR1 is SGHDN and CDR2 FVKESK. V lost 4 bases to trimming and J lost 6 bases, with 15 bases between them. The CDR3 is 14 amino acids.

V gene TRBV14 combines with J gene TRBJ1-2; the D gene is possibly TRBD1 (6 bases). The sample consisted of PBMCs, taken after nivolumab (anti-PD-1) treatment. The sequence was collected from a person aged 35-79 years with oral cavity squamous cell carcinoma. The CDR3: CASSPTRGPHGYTF. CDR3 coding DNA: TGTGCCAGCAGCCCTACGCGGGGGCCCCATGGCTACACCTTC.